Listed here is a single TCR beta chain. The antigen remains unidentified. This specimen comes from a study of cytomegalovirus exposure and HLA in healthy donors. Study results and limitations: Sequences of the TCR beta chain were said to predict the HLA-A and HLA-B alleles of most subjects accurately.

It was with 60 Vbeta and 13 Jbeta primers that the PCR ran. The table came from immunoSEQ multiplex PCR; TCRdb's copy has only in-frame clones and leaves some out. Of 150,000 to 200,000 clones in the sample, approximately 81% were seen once. Sample: PBMCs. The receptor was derived from a woman under 30 in good health and CMV-seropositive.

The CDR3 DNA reads TGTGCCAGCAGCTTTAGCGTGAACACTGAAGCTTTCTTT. Residues: CASSFSVNTEAFF. The chain recombines TRBV7-2 with TRBJ1-1; no reliable D call. Germline V gene data show CDR1 as SGHTA and CDR2 as FQGNSA. The ends were cut back, 3 bases at V and 0 bases at J, with 5 bases in the middle. The CDR3 has 13 residues. The full variable domain, rest sourced from reference TRBV7-2 and TRBJ1-1, is GAGVSQSPSNKVTEKGKDVELRCDPISGHTALYWYRQSLGQGLEFLIYFQGNSAPDKSGLPSDRFSAERTGGSVSTLTIQRTQQEDSAVYLCASSFSVNTEAFFGQGTRLTVV.